Presented here are 30 T cell receptor beta chains from one specimen sequenced in a study of vaccination and CD4 T cells after COVID-19. Sequenced with the Oncomine TCR Beta short-read assay was DNA taken from cultured CD4+ T cells. MiXCR was run by TCRdb on the PCR reads, yielding one entry per CDR3 protein. The sample holds some 16,000 distinct CDR3 sequences, approximately 53% seen once. Treatment meaning: roughly ten-day PBMC culture with coronavirus spike peptide pools or control peptides (ViraFEST assay). Their antigens remain unidentified. Specimen: CD4+ T cells from blood, cultured in vitro. The source of these receptors is a human donor who had recovered from COVID-19.

There are a few counts of this clonotype. This chain links TRBV27 with TRBJ1-3; tentatively, D is TRBD1 (6 bases). Trimming took 7 bases from V and 0 from J, leaving 19 bases between them. This CDR3 contains 17 residues. Germline assignment: CDR1 MNHEY and CDR2 SMNVEV (reference sequence). CDR3 residues: CASNKGDKLTSGNTIYF. The CDR3 DNA reads as TGTGCCAGCAATAAGGGGGACAAACTCACCTCTGGAAACACCATATATTTT.

The chain combines TRBV27 with TRBJ1-4; 10 bases are shared with TRBD1. In germline, CDR1 is MNHEY, CDR2 SMNVEV (reference sequence). V shed 2 bases and J 6 bases; nucleotides not matched to a gene: 6. The CDR3 covers 16 residues. CDR3 sequence: CASSLLWGTGDEKLFF. CDR3 DNA sequence: TGTGCCAGCAGTTTACTTTGGGGGACAGGGGATGAAAAACTGTTTTTT.

The V call is TRBV27, the J call TRBJ2-3, with TRBD1 matching over 9 bases. CDR1 MNHEY and CDR2 SMNVEV come from the germline V gene (reference sequence). The ends lost 5 bases at V and 8 bases at J; junction bases unmatched: 8. The CDR3 is 14 amino acids. This chain's CDR3 is CASSAGQGAATQYF. The CDR3 DNA is TGTGCCAGCAGTGCGGGACAGGGTGCTGCTACGCAGTATTTT.

J is TRBJ2-7 and V is TRBV27; 8 nucleotides align to TRBD2. Germline V lookup: CDR1 MNHEY, CDR2 SMNVEV (reference sequence). V was clipped by 2 bases and J by 6 bases; unmatched bases: 6. There are 14 residues in the CDR3. The CDR3: CASSLVPLAGEQYF. CDR3 DNA: TGTGCCAGCAGTTTAGTACCGCTAGCGGGCGAGCAGTACTTC.

This clonotype came up a few times. The V and J genes are TRBV27 and TRBJ2-1, with D tentatively TRBD2 (5 bases). V was cut by 2 bases and J by 2 bases, with 10 bases left in between. Germline V CDR1 and CDR2: MNHEY, SMNVEV (reference sequence). CDR3 length equals 15 residues. For the CDR3, the DNA is TGTGCCAGCAGTTTACGGGGTCCCCCCTACAATGAGCAGTTCTTC. This translates into CASSLRGPPYNEQFF.

This clonotype was counted a few times. The chain combines TRBV20-1 with TRBJ2-5, with TRBD2 as a possible D gene (5 bases). This CDR3 has 13 amino acids. The V and J ends lost 3 bases and 5 bases respectively, with 13 bases between them. CDR1 DFQATT and CDR2 SNEGSKA come from the germline V gene (reference sequence). DNA for the CDR3: TGCAGTGCTAGGAAGGAGGAAGGGGAGACCCAGTACTTC. It encodes CSARKEEGETQYF.

This clonotype was detected only a few times. The V and J genes are TRBV19 and TRBJ1-5; the D gene is possibly TRBD1 (6 bases). CDR3 length equals 15 residues. Germline loops: CDR1 LNHDA, CDR2 SQIVND (reference sequence). V was pared by 3 bases and J by 4 bases, with 13 bases between. Here the CDR3 reads CASSIWVTGNQPQHF. CDR3 coding DNA: TGTGCCAGTAGTATTTGGGTCACAGGGAATCAGCCCCAGCATTTT.

V is TRBV5-1 and J is TRBJ2-5; TRBD2 might be the D (7 bases). Germline CDR1 SGHRS, CDR2 YFSETQ. The CDR3 totals 16 residues. V lost 0 bases and J lost 5, with 17 bases in between. Here the CDR3 DNA reads TGCGCCAGCAGCTTGGCCTCGCCGGGGGGCGATGAGACCCAGTACTTC. It yields the protein CASSLASPGGDETQYF.

This chain joins TRBV15 and TRBJ2-3, with 10 bases fitting TRBD2. The CDR3 runs 15 residues. V lost 5 bases and J lost 4; bases outside the gene matches: 6. CDR1 and CDR2 from the germline V gene are LNHNV and YYDKDF (reference sequence). The CDR3 protein is CATSSGLAAADTQYF. The CDR3 coding sequence is TGTGCCACCAGCTCAGGACTAGCGGCGGCAGATACGCAGTATTTT.

The chain employs TRBV6-2 or TRBV6-3 and TRBJ1-1; D is unresolved. The CDR3 consists of 15 residues. Per the germline V gene, CDR1 is MNHEY and CDR2 is SVGEGT. The V end lost 6 bases, the J end lost 7 bases, and 21 bases lay between the germline ends. Here the CDR3 DNA reads TGTGCCAGCAGCCATATTGGTGGAGGTGTTGGTGAAGCTTTCTTT. It codes for CASSHIGGGVGEAFF.

This clonotype was seen only a few times. This chain connects TRBV7-9 to TRBJ1-1; TRBD1 aligns across 7 bases. Trimming at V came to 7 bases and at J to 0 bases, leaving 14 bases not matched to a gene. Germline CDR1 SEHNR, CDR2 FQNEAQ (reference sequence). The CDR3 contains 17 residues. The CDR3 region is CASTQGQIIFMNTEAFF. Written as DNA, the CDR3 is TGTGCCAGCACCCAGGGACAGATTATATTTATGAACACTGAAGCTTTCTTT.

The J gene is TRBJ1-1, the V gene TRBV11-2; D unclear. The CDR3 covers 13 residues. Trimming removed 3 bases from V and 3 bases from J, with 8 bases in between. The germline V gene has CDR1 SGHAT and CDR2 FQNNGV. This CDR3 is CASSFTWDTEAFF. As DNA, the CDR3 is TGTGCCAGCAGCTTCACCTGGGACACTGAAGCTTTCTTT.

The chain links TRBV20-1 to TRBJ2-7; D possibly corresponds to TRBD2 (6 bases). The CDR3 is 14 residues long. CDR1 DFQATT and CDR2 SNEGSKA come from the germline V gene (reference sequence). V shed 5 bases and J shed 2 bases, with 16 bases lying between them. CDR3 coding DNA: TGCAGTGCTGGAGGGGTAGGTTTCGCCTACGAGCAGTACTTC. It yields the protein CSAGGVGFAYEQYF.

The chain combines TRBV11-3 with TRBJ2-2; the D is unclear. Per germline, CDR1 SGHNT and CDR2 YENEEA. This CDR3 comprises 16 residues. V gave up 5 bases and J gave up 8 bases, with 21 bases separating them. The CDR3 here is CASSPHLARSRGELFF. In DNA, the CDR3 is TGTGCCAGCAGCCCCCATTTGGCCAGGTCGAGGGGGGAGCTGTTTTTT.

This chain joins TRBV9 and TRBJ2-1; TRBD2 agrees at 13 bases. The germline gives CDR1 SGDLS, CDR2 YYNGEE. The CDR3 runs 14 residues. With V trimmed by 4 bases and J by 9 bases, 4 bases remained unmatched. CDR3 sequence reads: CASSPGLAGIEQFF. The CDR3 nucleotides read TGTGCCAGCAGCCCGGGACTAGCGGGAATTGAGCAGTTCTTC. Full variable domain (remainder filled in from reference TRBV9 and TRBJ2-1): DSGVTQTPKHLITATGQRVTLRCSPRSGDLSVYWYQQSLDQGLQFLIQYYNGEERAKGNILERFSAQQFPDLHSELNLSSLELGDSALYFCASSPGLAGIEQFFGPGTRLTVL.

The chain has TRBV6-2 or TRBV6-3 and TRBJ2-5; D might be TRBD2 (6 bases). The V gene lost 6 bases and the J gene lost 3 bases, with 17 bases spanning the gap. Germline loops: CDR1 MNHEY, CDR2 SVGEGT. The CDR3 totals 15 residues. CDR3 nucleotides: TGTGCCAGCAGAGACTGGGACTCGGCCAAAGAGACCCAGTACTTC. Amino acids: CASRDWDSAKETQYF.

This clonotype was recorded a few times. The rearrangement uses TRBV24-1 and TRBJ2-1; 13 bases match TRBD2. The CDR3 extends over 16 amino acids. The germline V gene has CDR1 KGHDR and CDR2 SFDVKD. Unmatched junction bases numbered 6, after V lost 9 bases and J lost 2 bases. CDR3 coding DNA: TGTGCCACCCGTGGGACTAGCGGGGTCGCCTACAATGAGCAGTTCTTC. Translation gives CATRGTSGVAYNEQFF.

This clonotype appeared a few times. The rearrangement uses TRBV7-2 and TRBJ1-2; no firm D call. The V and J ends lost 7 bases and 3 bases respectively, with 15 bases between them. CDR1 SGHTA and CDR2 FQGNSA come from the germline V gene. The CDR3 is 14 amino acids. The CDR3 DNA sequence: TGTGCCAGCACCTCTGGGTTTCTAGACTATGGCTACACCTTC. Encoded protein: CASTSGFLDYGYTF.

This clonotype appeared a single time. V and J are TRBV6-1 and TRBJ1-1, with D uncertain. This CDR3 is built from 15 residues. CDR1 MNHNS and CDR2 SASEGT come from the germline V gene. V was clipped by 5 bases and J by 1 base, with 14 bases between them. The CDR3 region is CASSLRAGTNTEAFF. The CDR3, as DNA: TGTGCCAGCAGTCTTAGGGCCGGAACGAACACTGAAGCTTTCTTT.

The rearrangement links TRBV6-5 to TRBJ2-3; no firm D call. The length of the CDR3 is 14 residues. With 0 bases removed from V and 2 bases from J, the gap between germline ends came to 6 bases. Germline V gene data show CDR1 as MNHEY and CDR2 as SVGAGI. In nucleotides, the CDR3 is TGTGCCAGCAGTTACTCCCAGCTCACAGATACGCAGTATTTT. Translation: CASSYSQLTDTQYF.

J is TRBJ2-5 and V is TRBV5-4; D not certain. This CDR3 contains 14 residues. Trimming cost V 2 bases and J 0 bases, with 8 bases left between them. Per germline, CDR1 SGHNT and CDR2 YYREEE (reference sequence). The CDR3 protein is CASSFRSYQETQYF. The CDR3 DNA reads as TGTGCCAGCAGCTTTAGAAGTTACCAAGAGACCCAGTACTTC.

The chain joins TRBV6-1 to TRBJ2-7; D is perhaps TRBD2 (5 bases). V shed 4 bases and J shed 3 bases, with 13 bases lying between them. This CDR3 is built from 14 residues. Germline-derived CDR1 and CDR2 are MNHNS and SASEGT. For the CDR3, the DNA is TGTGCCAGCAGTGTCGACTATGATTTCTACGAGCAGTACTTC. Its translation: CASSVDYDFYEQYF.

V is TRBV10-3 and J is TRBJ1-5; D may be TRBD1 (5 bases). The CDR3 is 16 residues long. CDR1 is ENHRY, CDR2 SYGVKD, per germline. Trimming stripped 2 bases from V and 1 base from J, with 12 bases between. As DNA, the CDR3 is TGTGCCATCAGTGAGGGATCCAGGGTCAGCAATCAGCCCCAGCATTTT. Translation: CAISEGSRVSNQPQHF.

This clonotype occurred a few times. This rearrangement joins TRBV30 to TRBJ1-2; D gene uncertain. In germline, CDR1 is GTSNPN, CDR2 SVGIG (reference sequence). The CDR3 extends over 14 amino acids. V was pared by 0 bases and J by 8 bases, with 16 bases between. The CDR3 DNA is TGTGCCTGGAGTGTAGGCCCCGGGCTTGGCGGCTACACCTTC. Translating gives CAWSVGPGLGGYTF.

The V and J genes are TRBV18 and TRBJ1-2; D is unclear. The germline gives CDR1 KGHSH, CDR2 LQKENI. V lost 4 bases and J 6 bases, leaving 9 bases between the germline ends. The CDR3 runs to 12 residues. CDR3 in amino acids: CASSLETHGYTF. DNA of the CDR3: TGTGCCAGCTCACTAGAGACCCATGGCTACACCTTC.

This clonotype came up a few times. The J gene is TRBJ2-5, the V gene TRBV5-8; possibly TRBD2 for D (5 bases). The V end was cut by 1 base, the J end by 5 bases, with 12 bases between. The CDR3 totals 14 residues. The V gene's germline CDR1 is SGHTS and CDR2 YDEGEE. The CDR3 sequence: CASSLPPSIETQYF. DNA of the CDR3: TGTGCCAGCAGCTTGCCTCCTAGCATTGAGACCCAGTACTTC.

This clonotype came up a few times. The V and J genes are TRBV28 and TRBJ1-6, with D tentatively TRBD1 (5 bases). Germline CDR1 MDHEN, CDR2 SYDVKM. The CDR3 is 17 amino acids. V shed 6 bases and J shed 3 bases, with 18 bases lying between them. CDR3 sequence reads: CASRYDQGTYYNSPLHF. Here the CDR3 DNA reads TGTGCCAGCAGATACGACCAGGGTACCTACTATAATTCACCCCTCCACTTT.

V and J are TRBV6-1 and TRBJ2-1; D gene unclear. This CDR3 contains 15 residues. Germline V gene data show CDR1 as MNHNS and CDR2 as SASEGT. Deletions cut 0 bases from V and 4 bases from J, with 10 bases between. CDR3 DNA: TGTGCCAGCAGTGAAGCGGAGCCAGCTTACAATGAGCAGTTCTTC. Its translation: CASSEAEPAYNEQFF.

This chain joins TRBV6-4 and TRBJ1-2, with D maybe TRBD1 (5 bases). The V gene lost 5 bases and the J gene lost 5 bases, with 27 bases spanning the gap. CDR1 and CDR2 from the germline V gene are MRHNA and SNTAGT. This CDR3 spans 18 amino acids. CDR3 sequence reads: CASSFQGVPGGCGYGYTF. The CDR3 nucleotides are TGTGCCAGCAGTTTCCAAGGGGTCCCCGGGGGGTGCGGTTATGGCTACACCTTC.

The V call is TRBV2, the J call TRBJ1-5; TRBD1 might be the D (5 bases). V lost 6 bases to trimming and J lost 4 bases, with 16 bases between them. Germline loops: CDR1 SNHLY, CDR2 FYNNEI. This CDR3 region has 15 residues. CDR3 amino acids: CASRVGGARNQPQHF. CDR3 nucleotide sequence: TGTGCCAGCAGGGTCGGAGGGGCGCGGAATCAGCCCCAGCATTTT.